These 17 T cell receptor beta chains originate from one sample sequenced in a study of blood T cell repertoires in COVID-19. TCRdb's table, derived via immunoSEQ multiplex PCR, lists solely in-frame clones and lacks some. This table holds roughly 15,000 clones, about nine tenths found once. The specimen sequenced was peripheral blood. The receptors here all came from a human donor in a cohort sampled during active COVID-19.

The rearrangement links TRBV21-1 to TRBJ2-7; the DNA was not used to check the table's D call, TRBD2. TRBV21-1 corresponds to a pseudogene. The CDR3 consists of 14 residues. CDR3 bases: TGTGCCAGCAGCACATTACCCGGCGCGGCCGAGCAGTACTTC. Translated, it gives CASSTLPGAAEQYF.

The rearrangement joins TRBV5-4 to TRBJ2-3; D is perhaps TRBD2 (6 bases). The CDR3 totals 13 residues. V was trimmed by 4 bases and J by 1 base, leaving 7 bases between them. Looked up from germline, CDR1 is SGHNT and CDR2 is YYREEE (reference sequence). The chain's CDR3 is CASSRRGTDTQYF. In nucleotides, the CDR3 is TGTGCCAGCAGCCGGAGGGGCACAGATACGCAGTATTTT.

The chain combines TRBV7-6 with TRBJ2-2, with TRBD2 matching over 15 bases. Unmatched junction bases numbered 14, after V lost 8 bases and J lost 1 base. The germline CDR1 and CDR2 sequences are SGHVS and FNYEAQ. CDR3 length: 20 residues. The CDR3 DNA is TGTGCCAGCTCTCCGGGACCGGGACTAGCGGGAGGAGTGAACACCGGGGAGCTGTTTTTT. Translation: CASSPGPGLAGGVNTGELFF.

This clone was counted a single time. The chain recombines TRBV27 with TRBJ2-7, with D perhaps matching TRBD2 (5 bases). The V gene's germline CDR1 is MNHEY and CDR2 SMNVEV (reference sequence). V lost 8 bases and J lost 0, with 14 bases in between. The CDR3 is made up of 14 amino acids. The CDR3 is CASSRLGSSYEQYF. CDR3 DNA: TGTGCCAGCTCGAGACTTGGGAGCTCCTACGAGCAGTACTTC.

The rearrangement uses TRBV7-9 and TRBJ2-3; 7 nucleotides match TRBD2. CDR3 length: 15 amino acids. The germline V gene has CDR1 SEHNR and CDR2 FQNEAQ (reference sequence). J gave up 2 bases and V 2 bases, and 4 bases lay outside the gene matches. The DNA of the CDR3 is TGTGCCAGCAGCTTAAGGGCGGGAGACACAGATACGCAGTATTTT. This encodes CASSLRAGDTDTQYF.

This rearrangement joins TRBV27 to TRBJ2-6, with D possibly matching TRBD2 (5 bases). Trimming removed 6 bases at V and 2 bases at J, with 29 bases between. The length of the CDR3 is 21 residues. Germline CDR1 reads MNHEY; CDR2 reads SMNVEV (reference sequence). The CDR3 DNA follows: TGTGCCAGCAGAAGAAGAGGTGCAAACAGAGGGCTGTTGACTGGGGCCAACGTCCTGACTTTC. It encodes CASRRRGANRGLLTGANVLTF.

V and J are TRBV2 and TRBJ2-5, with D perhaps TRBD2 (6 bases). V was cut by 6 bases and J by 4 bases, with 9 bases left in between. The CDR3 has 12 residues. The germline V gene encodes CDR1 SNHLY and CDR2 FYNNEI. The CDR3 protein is CASRRAGETQYF. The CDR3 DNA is TGTGCCAGCAGGAGAGCGGGAGAGACCCAGTACTTC.

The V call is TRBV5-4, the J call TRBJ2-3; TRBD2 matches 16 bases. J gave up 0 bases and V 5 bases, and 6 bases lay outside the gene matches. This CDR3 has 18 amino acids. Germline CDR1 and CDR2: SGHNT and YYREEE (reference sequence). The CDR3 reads CASRTGLAGGDSTDTQYF. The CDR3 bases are TGTGCCAGCAGAACGGGACTAGCGGGAGGGGATAGCACAGATACGCAGTATTTT.

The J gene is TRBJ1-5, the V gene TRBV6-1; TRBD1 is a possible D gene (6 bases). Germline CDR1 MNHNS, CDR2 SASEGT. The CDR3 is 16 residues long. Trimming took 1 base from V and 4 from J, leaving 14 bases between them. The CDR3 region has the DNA TGTGCCAGCAGTGAAGGGGGGGGGCGATGGAATCAGCCCCAGCATTTT. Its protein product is CASSEGGGRWNQPQHF.

CDR3 nucleotides: TGTGCCAGCAGTTGGACAGGGGTAAATCAGCCCCAGCATTTT. Amino acid sequence: CASSWTGVNQPQHF. V usage is TRBV6-2 or TRBV6-3 and J usage is TRBJ1-5; 9 nucleotides match TRBD1. This CDR3 is built from 14 residues. Germline V lookup: CDR1 MNHEY, CDR2 SVGEGT. V was pared by 4 bases and J by 4 bases, with 2 bases of the junction left unmatched.

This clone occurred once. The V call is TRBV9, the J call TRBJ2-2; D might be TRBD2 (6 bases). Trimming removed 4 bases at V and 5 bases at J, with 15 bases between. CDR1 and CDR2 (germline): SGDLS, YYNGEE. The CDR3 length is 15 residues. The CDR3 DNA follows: TGTGCCAGCAGCTCCCGCGGAGCGGGTACCGGGGAGCTGTTTTTT. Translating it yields CASSSRGAGTGELFF. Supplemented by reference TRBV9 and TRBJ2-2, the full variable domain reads DSGVTQTPKHLITATGQRVTLRCSPRSGDLSVYWYQQSLDQGLQFLIQYYNGEERAKGNILERFSAQQFPDLHSELNLSSLELGDSALYFCASSSRGAGTGELFFGEGSRLTVL.

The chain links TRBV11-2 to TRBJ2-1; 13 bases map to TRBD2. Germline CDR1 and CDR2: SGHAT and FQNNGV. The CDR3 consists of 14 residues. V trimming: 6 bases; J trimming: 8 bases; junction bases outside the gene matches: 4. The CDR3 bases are TGTGCCAGCAGTCCGGGACTAGCGGGACATGAGCAGTTCTTC. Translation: CASSPGLAGHEQFF.

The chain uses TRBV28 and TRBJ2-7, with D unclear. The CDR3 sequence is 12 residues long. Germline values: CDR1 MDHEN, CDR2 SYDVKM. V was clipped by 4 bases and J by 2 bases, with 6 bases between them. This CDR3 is CASSSITYEQYF. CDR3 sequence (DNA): TGTGCCAGCAGTTCTATTACCTACGAGCAGTACTTC.

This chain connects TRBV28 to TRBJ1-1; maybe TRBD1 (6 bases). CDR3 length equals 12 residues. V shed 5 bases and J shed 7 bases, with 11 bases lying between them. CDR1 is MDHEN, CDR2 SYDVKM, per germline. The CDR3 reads CASSLQGFEAFF. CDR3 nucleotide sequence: TGTGCCAGCAGTCTACAGGGTTTTGAAGCTTTCTTT.

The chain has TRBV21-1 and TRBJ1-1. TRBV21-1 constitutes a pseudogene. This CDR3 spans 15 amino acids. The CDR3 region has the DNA TGTGCCAGCAGCCCACGCCCGGTCTCGAACACTGAAGCTTTCTTT. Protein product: CASSPRPVSNTEAFF.

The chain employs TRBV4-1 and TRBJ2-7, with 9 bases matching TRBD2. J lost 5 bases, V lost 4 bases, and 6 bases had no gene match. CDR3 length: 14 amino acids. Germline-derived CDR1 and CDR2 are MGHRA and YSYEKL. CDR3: CASSRLAEVHEQYF. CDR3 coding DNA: TGCGCCAGCAGCCGACTAGCGGAGGTCCACGAGCAGTACTTC.

Here the CDR3 DNA reads TGTGCCAGCAGCTATCAGCCGGGACAGACCTCTCCACCCTATGGCTACACCTTC. Protein sequence: CASSYQPGQTSPPYGYTF. V and J are TRBV6-7 and TRBJ1-2, with 7 bases aligning to TRBD1. TRBV6-7 belongs to the ORF category, with a function that is uncertain. V was pared by 6 bases and J by 4 bases, with 20 bases of the junction left unmatched. The CDR3 totals 18 residues.